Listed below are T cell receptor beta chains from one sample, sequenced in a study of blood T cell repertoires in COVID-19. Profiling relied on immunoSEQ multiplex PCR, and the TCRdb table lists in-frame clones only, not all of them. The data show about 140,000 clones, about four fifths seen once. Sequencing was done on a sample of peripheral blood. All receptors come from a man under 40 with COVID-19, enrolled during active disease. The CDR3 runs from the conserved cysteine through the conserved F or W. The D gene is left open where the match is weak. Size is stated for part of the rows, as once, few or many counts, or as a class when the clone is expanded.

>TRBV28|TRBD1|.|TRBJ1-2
CASSSDRDRVRGYTF
TGTGCCAGCAGTTCAGACCGGGACAGGGTCCGGGGCTACACCTTC
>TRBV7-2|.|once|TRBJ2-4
CASSLGAGLRNIQYF
TGTGCCAGCAGCTTAGGGGCAGGCCTTAGGAACATTCAGTACTTC
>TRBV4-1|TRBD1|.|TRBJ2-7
CASSQGGTGPLYEQYF
TGCGCCAGCAGCCAAGGGGGGACAGGGCCCCTCTACGAGCAGTACTTC
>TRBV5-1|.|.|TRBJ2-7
CASSSYASSAGTYEQYF
TGCGCCAGCAGCTCCTATGCGTCTTCTGCGGGGACTTACGAGCAGTACTTC
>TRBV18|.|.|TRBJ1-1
CASSQGENTEAFF
TGTGCCAGCTCACAGGGGGAAAACACTGAAGCTTTCTTT
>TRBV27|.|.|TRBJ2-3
CASGGDFTDTQYF
TGTGCCAGCGGCGGGGACTTTACAGATACGCAGTATTTT
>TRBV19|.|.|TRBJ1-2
CATTDKSLPNYGYTF
TGTGCCACAACGGACAAGTCCCTGCCTAACTATGGCTACACCTTC
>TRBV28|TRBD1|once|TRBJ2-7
CASTYLGQSGEQYF
TGTGCCAGCACCTACCTGGGACAGTCGGGCGAGCAGTACTTC
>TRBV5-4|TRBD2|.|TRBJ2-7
CASSAGLAGAGEQYF
TGTGCCAGCAGCGCGGGACTAGCGGGAGCAGGGGAGCAGTACTTC
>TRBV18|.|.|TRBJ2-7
CASSPPGGIYEQYF
TGTGCCAGCTCACCACCAGGGGGAATCTACGAGCAGTACTTC
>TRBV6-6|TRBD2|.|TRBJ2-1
CASSLRTSGRANNEQFF
TGTGCCAGCAGTCTGCGGACTAGCGGGAGGGCCAACAATGAGCAGTTCTTC
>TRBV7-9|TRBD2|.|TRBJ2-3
CASLSGRVTDTQYF
TGTGCCAGCCTTAGCGGGAGGGTCACAGATACGCAGTATTTT
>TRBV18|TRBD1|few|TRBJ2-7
CASSPGTEPYEQYF
TGTGCCAGCTCACCAGGGACAGAGCCCTACGAGCAGTACTTC
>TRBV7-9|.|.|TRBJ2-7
CASSLVYSYEQYF
TGTGCCAGCAGCTTAGTCTACTCCTACGAGCAGTACTTC
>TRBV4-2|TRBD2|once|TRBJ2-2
CASSQDVPREVRTGELFF
TGTGCCAGCAGCCAAGATGTCCCGCGGGAGGTGCGGACCGGGGAGCTGTTTTTT
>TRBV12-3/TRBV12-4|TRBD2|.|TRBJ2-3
CASPGLAEDTQYF
TGTGCCAGTCCGGGACTAGCGGAAGATACGCAGTATTTT
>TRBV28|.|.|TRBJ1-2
CASTTGGGFDYGYTF
TGTGCCAGCACCACTGGCGGGGGCTTCGACTATGGCTACACCTTC
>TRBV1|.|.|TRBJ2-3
CTSSQATPPTQYF
TGCACCAGCAGCCAAGCCACACCGCCCACGCAGTATTTT
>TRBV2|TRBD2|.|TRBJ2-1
CASRLAVYNEQFF
TGTGCCAGTAGACTAGCGGTATACAATGAGCAGTTCTTC
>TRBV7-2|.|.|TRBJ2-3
CASSLTGDTQYF
TGTGCCAGCAGCCTGACTGGAGATACGCAGTATTTT
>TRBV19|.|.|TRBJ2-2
CASSIGGHYTGELFF
TGTGCCAGTAGTATAGGGGGCCACTACACCGGGGAGCTGTTTTTT
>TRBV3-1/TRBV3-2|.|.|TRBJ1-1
CASSHPASAAFF
TGTGCCAGCAGCCATCCAGCTAGCGCAGCTTTCTTT
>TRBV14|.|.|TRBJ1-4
CASSSRTVRNEKLFF
TGTGCCAGCAGTTCCAGGACAGTAAGAAATGAAAAACTGTTTTTT
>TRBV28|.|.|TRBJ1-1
CASSLAGMAAFF
TGTGCCAGCAGTTTGGCCGGGATGGCGGCTTTCTTT
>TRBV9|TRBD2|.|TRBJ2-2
CASSGAGRAGELFF
TGTGCCAGCAGCGGGGCCGGGAGGGCCGGGGAGCTGTTTTTT
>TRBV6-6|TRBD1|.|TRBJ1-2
CASSSTGVGGNYGYTF
TGTGCCAGCAGTTCGACAGGGGTAGGGGGTAACTATGGCTACACCTTC
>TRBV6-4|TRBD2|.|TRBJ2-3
CASSDSGSGGDTQYF
TGTGCCAGCAGTGACTCGGGTAGCGGGGGAGATACGCAGTATTTT
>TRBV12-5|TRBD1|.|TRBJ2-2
CASGFIRTGENTGELFF
TGTGCTAGTGGTTTTATACGGACAGGAGAGAACACCGGGGAGCTGTTTTTT
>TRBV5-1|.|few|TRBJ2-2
CASSLPGGTGTGELFF
TGCGCCAGCAGCTTGCCGGGCGGGACTGGCACCGGGGAGCTGTTTTTT
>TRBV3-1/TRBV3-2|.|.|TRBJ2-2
CASSPPRAEDTGELFF
TGTGCCAGCAGCCCCCCCCGGGCGGAGGACACCGGGGAGCTGTTTTTT
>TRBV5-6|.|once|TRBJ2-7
CASSPDTSYEQYF
TGTGCCAGCAGCCCTGACACCTCCTACGAGCAGTACTTC
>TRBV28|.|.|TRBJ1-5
CASSLQGGSNQPQHF
TGTGCCAGCAGTCTTCAAGGGGGTAGCAATCAGCCCCAGCATTTT
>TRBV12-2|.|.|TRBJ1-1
CASRSITGKDTEAFF
TGTGCAAGTCGCTCCATCACCGGGAAGGACACTGAAGCTTTCTTT
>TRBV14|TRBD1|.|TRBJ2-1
CASSRQGHNEQFF
TGTGCCAGCAGCCGACAGGGGCACAATGAGCAGTTCTTC
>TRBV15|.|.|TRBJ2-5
CATSRDSGVQETQYF
TGTGCCACCAGCAGAGATTCGGGTGTACAAGAGACCCAGTACTTC
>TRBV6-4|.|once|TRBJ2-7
CASSDSGGFTYEQYF
TGTGCCAGCAGTGACTCGGGGGGATTCACCTACGAGCAGTACTTC
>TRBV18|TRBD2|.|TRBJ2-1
CASSTTSGRARNEQFF
TGTGCCAGCTCAACCACTAGCGGGAGGGCGAGGAATGAGCAGTTCTTC
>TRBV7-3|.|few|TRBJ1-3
CASSTDSSSGNTIYF
TGTGCCAGCAGCACCGACAGTTCTTCTGGAAACACCATATATTTT
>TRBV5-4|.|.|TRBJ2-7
CASSQGTTSYEQYF
TGTGCCAGCAGTCAGGGGACTACCAGTTACGAGCAGTACTTC
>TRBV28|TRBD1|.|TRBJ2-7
CATEGQGDYEQYF
TGTGCCACCGAGGGGCAGGGGGACTACGAGCAGTACTTC
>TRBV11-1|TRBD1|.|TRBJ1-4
CASGDRGQGVEKLFF
TGTGCCAGCGGAGATCGAGGACAGGGAGTTGAAAAACTGTTTTTT
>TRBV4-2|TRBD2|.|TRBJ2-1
CASSGGLAGNLEQFF
TGTGCCAGCAGCGGAGGGCTAGCGGGAAATCTGGAGCAGTTCTTC
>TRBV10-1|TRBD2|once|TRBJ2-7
CASSEDYRGVEQYF
TGCGCCAGCAGTGAGGACTACCGGGGGGTCGAGCAGTACTTC
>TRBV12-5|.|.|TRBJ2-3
CASGPGGLSTDTQYF
TGTGCTAGTGGGCCCGGGGGACTGAGCACAGATACGCAGTATTTT
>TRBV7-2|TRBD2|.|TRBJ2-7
CASSPPAGGLDEQYF
TGTGCCAGCAGCCCCCCAGCGGGAGGGCTTGACGAGCAGTACTTC